This T cell receptor beta chain was profiled in a study of CD8+ T cells in alopecia areata. Study-level background: The drug, oral tofacitinib, was given to treated patients at 5 to 10 mg twice daily. Study-wide results and limits: Compared with normal scalp, lesional scalp had higher clonality and more expanded CD8+ clones. Tissue-resident alphabeta T cells belonging to normal skin likewise get sequenced within scalp specimens.

cDNA serving as the sequencing template came from extracted, reverse transcribed RNA. Some clones are missing from TCRdb's copy, which holds only in-frame ones; the method was immunoSEQ multiplex PCR. The sample contains under 350,000 clones, over 45% of which appear only once. To note about this clone: Its matching antigen is unknown.

Treatment defined: oral pan-JAK inhibitor, 5-10 mg twice daily. Isolation of CD4+ and CD8+ T cells from PBMCs was achieved by sorting. This clonotype was obtained from a human donor with alopecia areata. The sample was CD4+ T cells sorted from blood, taken at week 24, from a patient treated with tofacitinib.

The CDR3 DNA is TGCGCCAGCAGCCCTCTTCCCCTCCCATTGAACACAGATACGCAGTATTTT. This translates into CASSPLPLPLNTDTQYF. The chain joins TRBV4-1 to TRBJ2-3; D unresolved. Germline V gene sequence: CDR1 MGHRA, CDR2 YSYEKL. Trimming removed 4 bases from V and 2 bases from J, with 19 bases in between. The CDR3 spans 17 residues.